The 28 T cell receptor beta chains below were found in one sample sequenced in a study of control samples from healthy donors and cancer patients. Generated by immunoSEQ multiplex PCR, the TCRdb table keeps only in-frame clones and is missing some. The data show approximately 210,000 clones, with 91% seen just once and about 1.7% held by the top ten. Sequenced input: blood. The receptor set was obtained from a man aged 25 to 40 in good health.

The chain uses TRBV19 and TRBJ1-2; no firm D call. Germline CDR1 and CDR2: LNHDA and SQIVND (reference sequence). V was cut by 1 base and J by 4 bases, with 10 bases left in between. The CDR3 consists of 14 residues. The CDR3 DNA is TGTGCCAGTAGTATAGTACCGGGAACCTATGGCTACACCTTC. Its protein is CASSIVPGTYGYTF.

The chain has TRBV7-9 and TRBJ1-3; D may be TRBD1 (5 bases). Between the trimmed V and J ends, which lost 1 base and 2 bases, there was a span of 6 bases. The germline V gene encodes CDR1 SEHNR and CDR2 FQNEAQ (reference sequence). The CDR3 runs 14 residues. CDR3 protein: CASSLEGPGNTIYF. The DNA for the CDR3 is TGTGCCAGCAGCTTAGAGGGGCCTGGAAACACCATATATTTT. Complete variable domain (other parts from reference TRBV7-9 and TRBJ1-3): DTGVSQNPRHKITKRGQNVTFRCDPISEHNRLYWYRQTLGQGPEFLTYFQNEAQLEKSRLLSDRFSAERPKGSFSTLEIQRTEQGDSAMYLCASSLEGPGNTIYFGEGSWLTVV.

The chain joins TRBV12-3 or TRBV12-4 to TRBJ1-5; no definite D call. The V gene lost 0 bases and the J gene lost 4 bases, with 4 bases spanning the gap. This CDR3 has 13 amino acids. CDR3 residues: CASSLAVNQPQHF. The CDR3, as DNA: TGTGCCAGCAGTTTAGCGGTTAATCAGCCCCAGCATTTT.

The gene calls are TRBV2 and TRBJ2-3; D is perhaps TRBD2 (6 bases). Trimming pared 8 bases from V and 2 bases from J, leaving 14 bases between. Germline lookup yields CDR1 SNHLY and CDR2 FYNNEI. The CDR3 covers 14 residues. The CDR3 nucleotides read TGTGCCAGCGTCCTAGCGAAGGTCACAGATACGCAGTATTTT. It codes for CASVLAKVTDTQYF. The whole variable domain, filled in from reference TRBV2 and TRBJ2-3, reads EPEVTQTPSHQVTQMGQEVILRCVPISNHLYFYWYRQILGQKVEFLVSFYNNEISEKSEIFDDQFSVERPDGSNFTLKIRSTKLEDSAMYFCASVLAKVTDTQYFGPGTRLTVL.

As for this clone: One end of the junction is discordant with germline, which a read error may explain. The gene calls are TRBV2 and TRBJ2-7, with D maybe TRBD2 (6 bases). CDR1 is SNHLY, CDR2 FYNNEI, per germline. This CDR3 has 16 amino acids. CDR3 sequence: CTSRPFGGGRSYEQYF. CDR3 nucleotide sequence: TGTACCAGCAGGCCATTCGGGGGAGGAAGATCCTACGAGCAGTACTTC.

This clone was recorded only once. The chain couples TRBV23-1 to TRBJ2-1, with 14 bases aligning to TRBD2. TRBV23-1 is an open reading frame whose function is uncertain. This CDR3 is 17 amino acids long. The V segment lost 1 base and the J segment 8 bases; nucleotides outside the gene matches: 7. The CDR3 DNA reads TGCGCCAGCAGTCAATTTCCGACTAGCGGGGGGGCCGATGAGCAGTTCTTC. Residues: CASSQFPTSGGADEQFF.

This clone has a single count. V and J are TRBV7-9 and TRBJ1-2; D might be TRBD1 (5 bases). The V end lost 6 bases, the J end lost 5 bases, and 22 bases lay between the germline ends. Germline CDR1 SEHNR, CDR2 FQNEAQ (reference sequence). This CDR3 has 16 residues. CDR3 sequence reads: CASRQPLQSRGYGYTF. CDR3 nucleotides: TGTGCCAGCAGACAACCACTTCAGTCTCGGGGGTATGGCTACACCTTC.

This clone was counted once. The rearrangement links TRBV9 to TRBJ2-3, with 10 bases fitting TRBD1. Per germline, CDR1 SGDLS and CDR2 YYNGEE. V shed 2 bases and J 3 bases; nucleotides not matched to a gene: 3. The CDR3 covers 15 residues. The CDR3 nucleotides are TGTGCCAGCAGCGTCGGGACAGGGGTAACAGATACGCAGTATTTT. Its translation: CASSVGTGVTDTQYF.

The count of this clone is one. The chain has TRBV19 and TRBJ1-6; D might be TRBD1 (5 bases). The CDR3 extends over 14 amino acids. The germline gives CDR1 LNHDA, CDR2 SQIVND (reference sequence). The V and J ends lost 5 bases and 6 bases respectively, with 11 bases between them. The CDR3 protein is CASSPKTANSPLHF. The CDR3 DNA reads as TGTGCCAGTAGTCCAAAGACAGCTAATTCACCCCTCCACTTT.

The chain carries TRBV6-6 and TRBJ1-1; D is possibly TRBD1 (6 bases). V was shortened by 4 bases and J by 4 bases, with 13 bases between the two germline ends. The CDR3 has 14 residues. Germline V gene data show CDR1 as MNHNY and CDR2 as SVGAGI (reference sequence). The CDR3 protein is CASSSPGTSTEAFF. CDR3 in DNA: TGTGCCAGCAGTTCCCCCGGGACAAGCACTGAAGCTTTCTTT.

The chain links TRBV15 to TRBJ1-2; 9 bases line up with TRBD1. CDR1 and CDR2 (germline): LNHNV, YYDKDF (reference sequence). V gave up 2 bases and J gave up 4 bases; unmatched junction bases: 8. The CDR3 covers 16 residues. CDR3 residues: CATSRQGTGKGYGYTF. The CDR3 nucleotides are TGTGCCACCAGCAGACAAGGGACAGGGAAGGGCTATGGCTACACCTTC.

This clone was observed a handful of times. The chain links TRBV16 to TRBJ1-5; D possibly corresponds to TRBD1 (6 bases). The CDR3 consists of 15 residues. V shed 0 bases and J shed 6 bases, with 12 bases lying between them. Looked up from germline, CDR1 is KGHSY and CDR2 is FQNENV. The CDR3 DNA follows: TGTGCCAGCAGCCAATCGTGGGGGGCTGGTCAGCCCCAGCATTTT. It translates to CASSQSWGAGQPQHF.

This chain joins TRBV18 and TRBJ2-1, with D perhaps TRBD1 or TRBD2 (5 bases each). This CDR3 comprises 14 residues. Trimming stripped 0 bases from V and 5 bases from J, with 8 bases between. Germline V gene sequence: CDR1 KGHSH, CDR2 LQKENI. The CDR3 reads CASSPPRGHNEQFF. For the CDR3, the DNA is TGTGCCAGCTCACCACCAAGGGGACACAATGAGCAGTTCTTC.

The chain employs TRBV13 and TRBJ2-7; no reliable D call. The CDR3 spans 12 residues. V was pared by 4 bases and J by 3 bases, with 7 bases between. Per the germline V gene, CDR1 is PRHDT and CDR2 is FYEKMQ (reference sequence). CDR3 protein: CASSSKHYEQYF. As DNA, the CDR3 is TGTGCCAGCAGCTCAAAACACTACGAGCAGTACTTC. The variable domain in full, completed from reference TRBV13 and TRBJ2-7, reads AAGVIQSPRHLIKEKRETATLKCYPIPRHDTVYWYQQGPGQDPQFLISFYEKMQSDKGSIPDRFSAQQFSDYHSELNMSSLELGDSALYFCASSSKHYEQYFGPGTRLTVT.

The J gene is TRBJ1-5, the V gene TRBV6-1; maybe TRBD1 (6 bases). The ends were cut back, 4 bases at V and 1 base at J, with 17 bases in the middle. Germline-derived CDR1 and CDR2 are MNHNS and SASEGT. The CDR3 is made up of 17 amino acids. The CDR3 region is CASSGSTGKRSNQPQHF. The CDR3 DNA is TGTGCCAGCAGTGGCTCTACAGGGAAAAGGAGCAATCAGCCCCAGCATTTT.

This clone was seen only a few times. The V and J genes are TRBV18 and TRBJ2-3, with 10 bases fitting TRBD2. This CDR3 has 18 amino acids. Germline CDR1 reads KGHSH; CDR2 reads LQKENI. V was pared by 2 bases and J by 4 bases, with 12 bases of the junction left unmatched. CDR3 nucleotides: TGTGCCAGCTCACCAATAGCTAGCGGGGGCCTCCAAGCAGATACGCAGTATTTT. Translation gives CASSPIASGGLQADTQYF.

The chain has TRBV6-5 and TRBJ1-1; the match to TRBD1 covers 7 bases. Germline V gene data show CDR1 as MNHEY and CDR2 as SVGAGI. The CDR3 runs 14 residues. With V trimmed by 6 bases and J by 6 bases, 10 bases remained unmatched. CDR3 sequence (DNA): TGTGCCAGCAGGTCCAACAGGGGCCCTCCTGAAGCTTTCTTT. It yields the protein CASRSNRGPPEAFF.

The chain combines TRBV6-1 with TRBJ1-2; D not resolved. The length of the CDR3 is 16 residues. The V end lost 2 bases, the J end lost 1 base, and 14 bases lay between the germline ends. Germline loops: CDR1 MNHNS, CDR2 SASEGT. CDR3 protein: CASSELGGSYNYGYTF. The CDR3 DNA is TGTGCCAGCAGTGAACTGGGCGGCAGCTATAACTATGGCTACACCTTC.

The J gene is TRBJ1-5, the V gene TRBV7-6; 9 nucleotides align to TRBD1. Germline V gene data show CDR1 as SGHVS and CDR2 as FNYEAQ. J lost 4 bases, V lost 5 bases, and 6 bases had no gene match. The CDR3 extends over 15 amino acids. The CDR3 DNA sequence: TGTGCCAGCAGCCCCAACAGGGGGCTTAATCAGCCCCAGCATTTT. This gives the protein CASSPNRGLNQPQHF.

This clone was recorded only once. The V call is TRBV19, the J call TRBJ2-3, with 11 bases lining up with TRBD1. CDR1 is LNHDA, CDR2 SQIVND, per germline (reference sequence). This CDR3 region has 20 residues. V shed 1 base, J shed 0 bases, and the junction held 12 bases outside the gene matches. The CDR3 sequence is CASSIVWDRGSLGSTDTQYF. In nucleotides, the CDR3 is TGTGCCAGTAGTATAGTATGGGACAGGGGGAGTTTAGGGAGCACAGATACGCAGTATTTT.

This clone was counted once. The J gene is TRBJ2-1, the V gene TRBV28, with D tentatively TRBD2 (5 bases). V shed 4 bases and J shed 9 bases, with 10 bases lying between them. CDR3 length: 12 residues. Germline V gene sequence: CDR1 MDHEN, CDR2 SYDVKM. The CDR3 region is CASSSVRGEQFF. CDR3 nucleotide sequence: TGTGCCAGCAGTTCCGTCCGGGGTGAGCAGTTCTTC.

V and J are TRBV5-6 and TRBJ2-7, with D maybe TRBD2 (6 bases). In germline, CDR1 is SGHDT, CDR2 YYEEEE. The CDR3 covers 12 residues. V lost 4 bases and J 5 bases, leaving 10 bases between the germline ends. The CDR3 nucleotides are TGTGCCAGCAGCGGGTCTAGCGACGAGCAGTACTTC. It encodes CASSGSSDEQYF.

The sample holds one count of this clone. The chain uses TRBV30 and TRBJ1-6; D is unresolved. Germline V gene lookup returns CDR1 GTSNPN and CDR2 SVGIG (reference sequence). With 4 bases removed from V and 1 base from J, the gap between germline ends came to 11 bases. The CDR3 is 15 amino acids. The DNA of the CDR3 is TGTGCCTGGATGGGATCAGGTTCCTATAATTCACCCCTCCACTTT. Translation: CAWMGSGSYNSPLHF.

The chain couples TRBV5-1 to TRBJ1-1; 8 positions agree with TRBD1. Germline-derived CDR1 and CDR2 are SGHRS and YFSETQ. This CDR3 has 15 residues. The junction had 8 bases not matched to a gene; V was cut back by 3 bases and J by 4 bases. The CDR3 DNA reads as TGCGCCAGCAGCTACGGACAGGGAGGTGGCACTGAAGCTTTCTTT. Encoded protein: CASSYGQGGGTEAFF.

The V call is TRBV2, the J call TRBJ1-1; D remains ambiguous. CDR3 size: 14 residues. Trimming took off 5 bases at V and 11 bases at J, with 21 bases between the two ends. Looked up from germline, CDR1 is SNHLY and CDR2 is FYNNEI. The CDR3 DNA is TGTGCCAGCAGTCCACCCCTGGACTCTCCTGGGGCTTTCTTT. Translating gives CASSPPLDSPGAFF. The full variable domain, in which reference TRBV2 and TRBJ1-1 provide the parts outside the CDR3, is EPEVTQTPSHQVTQMGQEVILRCVPISNHLYFYWYRQILGQKVEFLVSFYNNEISEKSEIFDDQFSVERPDGSNFTLKIRSTKLEDSAMYFCASSPPLDSPGAFFGQGTRLTVV.

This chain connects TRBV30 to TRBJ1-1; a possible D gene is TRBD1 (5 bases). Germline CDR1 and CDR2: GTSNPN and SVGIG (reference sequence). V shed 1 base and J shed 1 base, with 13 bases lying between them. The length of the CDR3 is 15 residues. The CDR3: CAWSGKDSKNTEAFF. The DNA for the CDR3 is TGTGCCTGGAGTGGGAAAGACAGTAAGAACACTGAAGCTTTCTTT.

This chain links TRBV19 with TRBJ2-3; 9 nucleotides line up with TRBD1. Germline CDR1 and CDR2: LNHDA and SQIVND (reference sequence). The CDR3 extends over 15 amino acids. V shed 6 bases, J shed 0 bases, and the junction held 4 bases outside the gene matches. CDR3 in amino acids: CASRPGTGSTDTQYF. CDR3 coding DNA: TGTGCCAGTAGACCCGGGACAGGGAGCACAGATACGCAGTATTTT.

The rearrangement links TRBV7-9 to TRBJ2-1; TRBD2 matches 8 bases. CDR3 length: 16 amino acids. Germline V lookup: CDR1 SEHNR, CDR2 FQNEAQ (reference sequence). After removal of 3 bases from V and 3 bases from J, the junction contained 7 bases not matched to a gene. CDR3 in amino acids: CASSFSTRGDYNEQFF. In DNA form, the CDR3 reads TGTGCCAGCAGCTTCTCGACGCGGGGGGACTACAATGAGCAGTTCTTC.